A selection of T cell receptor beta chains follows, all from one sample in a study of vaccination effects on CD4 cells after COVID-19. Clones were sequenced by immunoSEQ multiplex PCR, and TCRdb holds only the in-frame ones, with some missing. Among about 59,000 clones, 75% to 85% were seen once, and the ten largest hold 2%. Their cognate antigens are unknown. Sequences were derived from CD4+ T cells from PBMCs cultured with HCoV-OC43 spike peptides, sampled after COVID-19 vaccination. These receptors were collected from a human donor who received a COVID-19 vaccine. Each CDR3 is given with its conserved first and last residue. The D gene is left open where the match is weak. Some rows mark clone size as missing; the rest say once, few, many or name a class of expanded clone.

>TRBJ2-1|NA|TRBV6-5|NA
CASMSQGNEQFF
TGTGCCAGCATGTCGCAGGGGAATGAGCAGTTCTTC
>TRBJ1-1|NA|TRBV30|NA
CACKRGTVNTEAFF
TGTGCCTGTAAAAGGGGGACGGTGAACACTGAAGCTTTCTTT
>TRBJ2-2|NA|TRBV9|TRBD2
CASSGVLAGAGELFF
TGTGCCAGCAGCGGGGTCCTCGCGGGGGCCGGGGAGCTGTTTTTT
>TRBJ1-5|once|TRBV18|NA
CASSPEGSSNQPQHF
TGTGCCAGCTCACCCGAAGGGTCCAGCAATCAGCCCCAGCATTTT
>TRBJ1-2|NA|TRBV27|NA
CASSPLLVGTNYGYTF
TGTGCCAGCAGCCCTCTATTGGTAGGGACTAACTATGGCTACACCTTC
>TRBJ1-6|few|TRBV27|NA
CASSPSGAPYGSPLHF
TGTGCCAGCAGCCCTTCGGGGGCCCCATACGGGTCACCCCTCCACTTT
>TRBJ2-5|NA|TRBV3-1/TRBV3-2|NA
CASSPPGIRKTQYF
TGTGCCAGCAGCCCCCCCGGGATCAGAAAGACCCAGTACTTC
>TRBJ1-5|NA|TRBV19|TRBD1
CASRKQGAGNQPQHF
TGTGCCAGTAGGAAACAGGGGGCCGGTAATCAGCCCCAGCATTTT
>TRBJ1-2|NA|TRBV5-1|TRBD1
CASSQRTGGGYTF
TGCGCCAGCAGTCAAAGGACAGGGGGTGGCTACACCTTC
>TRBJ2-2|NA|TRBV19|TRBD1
CASRRKQGAFTGELFF
TGTGCCAGTAGACGGAAACAGGGGGCCTTTACCGGGGAGCTGTTTTTT
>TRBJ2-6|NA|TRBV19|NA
CASSMFVFSGANVLTF
TGTGCCAGTAGTATGTTCGTCTTCTCTGGGGCCAACGTCCTGACTTTC
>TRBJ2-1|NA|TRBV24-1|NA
CATRRTGAVGDNEQFF
TGTGCCACCAGGCGGACGGGCGCGGTGGGGGACAATGAGCAGTTCTTC
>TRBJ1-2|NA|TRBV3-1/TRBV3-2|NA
CASSPTTGRYGYTF
TGTGCCAGCAGCCCCACGACAGGCCGTTATGGCTACACCTTC
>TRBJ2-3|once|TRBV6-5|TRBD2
CASRVAGGTDTQYF
TGTGCCAGCAGGGTAGCGGGGGGGACAGATACGCAGTATTTT
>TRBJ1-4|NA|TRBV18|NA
CASSPFGSREEKLFF
TGTGCCAGCTCACCATTCGGCTCCCGGGAAGAAAAACTGTTTTTT
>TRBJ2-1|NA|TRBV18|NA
CASSPLGFNNEQFF
TGTGCCAGCTCACCACTCGGCTTCAACAATGAGCAGTTCTTC
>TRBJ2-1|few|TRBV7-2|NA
CASSADSGRNEQFF
TGTGCCAGCAGCGCGGACTCTGGCCGCAATGAGCAGTTCTTC
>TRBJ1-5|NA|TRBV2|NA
CASSEVDRASQHF
TGTGCCAGCAGTGAAGTGGACCGCGCGAGCCAGCATTTT
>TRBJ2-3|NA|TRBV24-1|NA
CATSERDSRGTQYF
TGTGCCACCAGTGAAAGGGATTCCAGGGGTACGCAGTATTTT
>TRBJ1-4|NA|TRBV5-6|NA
CASSLAGVSGEKLFF
TGTGCCAGCAGCTTGGCGGGCGTAAGTGGTGAAAAACTGTTTTTT
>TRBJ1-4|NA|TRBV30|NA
CAWSDPKGYNEKLFF
TGTGCCTGGAGTGACCCTAAGGGGTATAATGAAAAACTGTTTTTT
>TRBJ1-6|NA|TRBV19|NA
CASSIGSGRDNSPLHF
TGTGCCAGTAGTATAGGATCGGGCCGGGATAATTCACCCCTCCACTTT
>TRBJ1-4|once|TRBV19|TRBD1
CASSPGPGQHATNEKLFF
TGTGCCAGTAGCCCGGGCCCGGGACAGCATGCAACTAATGAAAAACTGTTTTTT
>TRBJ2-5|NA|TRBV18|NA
CASSPTLGETQYF
TGTGCCAGCTCACCAACCTTAGGGGAGACCCAGTACTTC
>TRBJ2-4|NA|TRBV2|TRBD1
CASSEGDRGAKNIQYF
TGTGCCAGCAGTGAAGGGGACAGGGGTGCCAAAAACATTCAGTACTTC
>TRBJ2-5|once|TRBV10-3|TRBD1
CAISGGQGDATQYF
TGTGCCATCAGTGGCGGACAGGGCGACGCGACCCAGTACTTC
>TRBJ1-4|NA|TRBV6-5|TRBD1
CASSYSGTGFNEKLFF
TGTGCCAGCAGTTACTCAGGGACAGGGTTTAATGAAAAACTGTTTTTT
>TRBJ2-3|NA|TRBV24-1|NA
CATSGGGRTDTQYF
TGTGCCACCAGTGGGGGGGGCCGCACAGATACGCAGTATTTT
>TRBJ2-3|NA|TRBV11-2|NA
CASSLGSRRGFYTDTQYF
TGTGCCAGCAGCTTAGGGAGTCGCAGGGGATTTTACACAGATACGCAGTATTTT
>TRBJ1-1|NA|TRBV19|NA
CASSIISTTPEAEAFF
TGTGCCAGTAGTATAATCTCGACAACCCCTGAGGCTGAAGCTTTCTTT
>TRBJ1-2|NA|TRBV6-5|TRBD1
CASSSEGTGSGYTF
TGTGCCAGCAGTTCGGAGGGGACAGGGTCTGGCTACACCTTC
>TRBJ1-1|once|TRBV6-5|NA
CASSYLGGGTEAFF
TGTGCCAGCAGTTACTTGGGGGGGGGTACTGAAGCTTTCTTT
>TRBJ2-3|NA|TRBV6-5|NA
CASSYRGGGTDTQYF
TGTGCCAGCAGTTACCGCGGAGGGGGCACAGATACGCAGTATTTT
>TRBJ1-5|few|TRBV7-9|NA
CASSGRGPQHF
TGTGCCAGCTCAGGCCGCGGGCCCCAGCATTTT
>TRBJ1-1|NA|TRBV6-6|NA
CASSYSQGRAEAFF
TGTGCCAGCAGTTATTCGCAGGGGCGGGCTGAAGCTTTCTTT